The present T cell receptor beta chain was sequenced within a study of response to subunit inactivated influenza vaccine. TCRdb re-derived calls from the RT-PCR reads in MiXCR, one entry per CDR3 protein. The sample comprises almost 600,000 distinct CDR3 sequences, 14% of which are singletons, and around 10% rests with the top ten. With respect to this clonotype: What it recognizes is unknown.

Germline values: CDR1 PRHDT, CDR2 FYEKMQ (reference sequence). CDR3 length: 15 residues. V lost 7 bases to trimming and J lost 1 base; unmatched junction nucleotides: 9. Study results and caveats: There was a suggestion from the authors that each seasonal influenza vaccination recruits few new T cells.

This TCR derives from a man aged 45-65 years who received an inactivated influenza vaccine. The chain links TRBV13 to TRBJ1-1; 7 bases align to TRBD1. The sample here was PBMCs from blood, taken about 13 days after vaccination. The chain's CDR3 is CASTWLRTGNTEAFF. The CDR3 DNA reads TGTGCCAGCACCTGGCTCAGGACAGGGAACACTGAAGCTTTCTTT.